The rows below give T cell receptor beta chains drawn from one sample of a study of cytomegalovirus exposure and HLA in healthy donors. Some clones are missing from TCRdb's copy, which holds only in-frame ones; the method was immunoSEQ multiplex PCR. The sample carries 120,000 or so clones, around 74% recorded once. The sample comprised PBMCs. Receptor source: a man aged 60 to 69 in good health and CMV-seropositive. The CDR3 runs from the conserved cysteine through the conserved F or W. Each record gives: V gene, D gene, clone size, J gene, CDR3 protein, CDR3 DNA. A D gene is named only where the DNA matches it firmly. Expanded clones are given a class, and other clones once, few, many or no size at all.

TRBV9,TRBD1,-,TRBJ1-2,CASSLGQGAPEGYTF,TGTGCCAGCAGTCTTGGACAGGGGGCGCCCGAGGGCTACACCTTC
TRBV30,TRBD2,-,TRBJ2-1,CAWRTSGGRKGEQFF,TGTGCCTGGCGGACTAGCGGGGGCCGTAAAGGTGAGCAGTTCTTC
TRBV19,-,-,TRBJ2-5,CASSQRHYAGETQYF,TGTGCCAGTAGTCAGAGACACTACGCGGGGGAGACCCAGTACTTC
TRBV7-2,-,-,TRBJ2-5,CASSIARETQYF,TGTGCCAGCAGCATAGCCCGAGAGACCCAGTACTTC
TRBV7-2,TRBD1,-,TRBJ2-1,CASSFFRTGNSEQFF,TGTGCCAGCAGCTTCTTTCGGACAGGGAATAGTGAGCAGTTCTTC
TRBV15,TRBD2,few,TRBJ2-7,CATSTDGRTSGRATISYEQYF,TGTGCCACCAGCACGGACGGGCGGACTAGCGGGAGGGCCACTATATCCTACGAGCAGTACTTC
TRBV18,TRBD2,few,TRBJ2-1,CASSPPSGGSYNEQFF,TGTGCCAGCTCACCACCCAGCGGGGGGTCCTACAATGAGCAGTTCTTC
TRBV25-1,-,-,TRBJ1-1,CASRTLSGVRTEAFF,TGTGCCAGCAGGACCCTATCGGGGGTAAGAACTGAAGCTTTCTTT
TRBV2,-,-,TRBJ1-4,CAGSEQSGRMGKLFF,TGTGCCGGCAGTGAACAGTCCGGCAGGATGGGAAAACTGTTTTTT
TRBV11-1,TRBD1,once,TRBJ2-2,CASSTGQGPNTGELFF,TGTGCCAGCAGCACGGGACAGGGTCCGAACACCGGGGAGCTGTTTTTT
TRBV30,TRBD2,-,TRBJ2-3,CAWSEWYSGLADTQYF,TGTGCCTGGAGTGAATGGTATAGCGGGCTCGCAGATACGCAGTATTTT
TRBV4-1,-,-,TRBJ1-4,CASSQGSGGTNEKLFF,TGCGCCAGCAGCCAAGGATCCGGGGGGACTAATGAAAAACTGTTTTTT
TRBV5-1,TRBD2,-,TRBJ2-1,CASSLGWTSPHEQFF,TGCGCCAGCAGCTTGGGGTGGACTAGCCCCCATGAGCAGTTCTTC
TRBV7-9,TRBD1,-,TRBJ2-2,CASSLGGQTNTGELFF,TGTGCCAGCAGCTTAGGGGGACAGACGAACACCGGGGAGCTGTTTTTT
TRBV5-1,TRBD2,-,TRBJ2-1,CASSNRGTSARGAYNEQFF,TGCGCCAGCAGCAATAGGGGGACTAGCGCGCGAGGCGCCTACAATGAGCAGTTCTTC
TRBV16,TRBD1,-,TRBJ1-5,CASSQRATGDQPQHF,TGTGCCAGCAGCCAACGGGCCACAGGGGATCAGCCCCAGCATTTT
TRBV5-1,-,-,TRBJ2-3,CASGEGQRGSADTQYF,TGCGCCAGCGGGGAAGGACAGAGGGGGTCGGCAGATACGCAGTATTTT
TRBV5-1,-,-,TRBJ2-5,CASSLGTSRGQETQYF,TGCGCCAGCAGCTTGGGAACTAGTCGCGGCCAAGAGACCCAGTACTTC
TRBV4-1,-,once,TRBJ1-2,CASSKVNGGWKHGYTF,TGCGCCAGCAGCAAGGTGAATGGAGGTTGGAAGCATGGCTACACCTTC
TRBV5-5,TRBD2,few,TRBJ2-7,CASSSVLAGVSYEQYF,TGTGCCAGCAGCTCCGTACTAGCGGGAGTCTCCTACGAGCAGTACTTC
TRBV2,TRBD1,-,TRBJ1-5,CGARSGQGTNQPQHF,TGTGGAGCCAGATCCGGACAGGGAACGAATCAGCCCCAGCATTTT
TRBV2,TRBD1,medium-sized,TRBJ1-2,CASRGTGNTYGYTF,TGTGCCAGCAGGGGGACAGGGAACACTTATGGCTACACCTTC
TRBV19,TRBD1,few,TRBJ1-2,CASSISGTGGHGYTF,TGTGCCAGTAGTATTTCGGGGACAGGGGGCCATGGCTACACCTTC
TRBV5-1,-,-,TRBJ2-3,CASSLRAGGDTQYF,TGCGCCAGCAGCTTGAGGGCAGGGGGGGATACGCAGTATTTT
TRBV5-1,TRBD1,-,TRBJ1-5,CASSSGQSNQPQHF,TGCGCCAGCAGCTCGGGACAGAGCAATCAGCCCCAGCATTTT
TRBV1,-,-,TRBJ2-7,CTSSQRIAGGYEQYF,TGCACCAGCAGCCAAAGAATAGCGGGAGGGTACGAGCAGTACTTC
TRBV5-4,-,-,TRBJ1-1,CASSQDRNTEAFF,TGTGCCAGCAGCCAGGACAGGAACACTGAAGCTTTCTTT
TRBV18,-,-,TRBJ1-1,CASSSTYGRNTEAFF,TGTGCCAGCTCATCCACCTATGGGAGGAACACTGAAGCTTTCTTT
TRBV6-6,-,few,TRBJ1-6,CASSLSNSPLHF,TGTGCCAGCAGTTTAAGCAATTCACCCCTCCACTTT
TRBV6-5,-,-,TRBJ2-5,CASSIDSNQETQYF,TGTGCCAGCAGTATCGACAGCAACCAAGAGACCCAGTACTTC
TRBV18,TRBD1,-,TRBJ1-1,CASSPSTGGVEAFF,TGTGCCAGCTCACCTTCTACAGGGGGCGTTGAAGCTTTCTTT
TRBV29-1,-,-,TRBJ1-1,CSSREGDTEAFF,TGCAGCTCCCGGGAGGGCGACACTGAAGCTTTCTTT
TRBV9,-,-,TRBJ2-1,CASSVSGSGSSYNEQFF,TGTGCCAGCAGCGTAAGTGGTAGCGGAAGCTCCTACAATGAGCAGTTCTTC
TRBV6-5,TRBD1,-,TRBJ1-1,CASTPPGTANTEAFF,TGTGCCAGCACCCCCCCCGGGACAGCGAACACTGAAGCTTTCTTT
TRBV7-9,TRBD1,-,TRBJ2-5,CASSFGSGGVETQYF,TGTGCCAGCAGCTTCGGCTCAGGGGGCGTAGAGACCCAGTACTTC